This T cell receptor beta chain was identified in a study of T cell responses to AZD1222 COVID-19 vaccine. General observations from the study: Within unmutated variant regions lay the reported targets of nearly half of spike-specific TCRs.

With respect to this clone: Its antigen remains unidentified.

This CDR3 is 14 amino acids long. The germline V gene encodes CDR1 SGHRS and CDR2 YFSETQ. Losses at the gene ends were 4 bases for V and 5 bases for J; bases not matched to a gene: 1. Data came from immunoSEQ multiplex PCR; TCRdb stores just in-frame clones and leaves some out. The sample gives roughly 150,000 clones, 90% to 95% of which show up once; approximately 6.5% is in the top ten. The chain has TRBV5-1 and TRBJ1-6; 9 bases are a match to TRBD1. The sample here was peripheral blood, taken 28 days after the second AZD1222 dose. The receptor was isolated from an adult who received the AZD1222 COVID-19 vaccine. CDR3 region: CASSRDRDNSPLHF. Here the CDR3 DNA reads TGCGCCAGCAGCCGGGACAGGGATAATTCACCCCTCCACTTT. Drawing the rest from reference TRBV5-1 and TRBJ1-6, the complete variable domain is KAGVTQTPRYLIKTRGQQVTLSCSPISGHRSVSWYQQTPGQGLQFLFEYFSETQRNKGNFPGRFSGRQFSNSRSEMNVSTLELGDSALYLCASSRDRDNSPLHFGNGTRLTVT.